This entry lists 23 T cell receptor beta chains sequenced from one sample in a study of blood T cell repertoires in COVID-19. Assay used: immunoSEQ multiplex PCR; TCRdb lists only in-frame clones, some missing. The table has 80,000 to 95,000 clones, 81% seen once. Material for sequencing was peripheral blood. Receptors originate from a man older than 75 with active or convalescent COVID-19.

This clone was observed a few times. For the CDR3, the DNA is TGTGCCAGCAATCTGGGGCCAAATGAAAAACTGTTTTTT. This encodes CASNLGPNEKLFF. The chain combines TRBV5-5 with TRBJ1-4, with D possibly matching TRBD1 (5 bases). Trimming removed 6 bases from V and 5 bases from J, with 11 bases in between. Looked up from germline, CDR1 is SGHKS and CDR2 is YYEKEE (reference sequence). The CDR3 totals 13 residues.

This clone occurred a few times. CDR3 coding DNA: TGTGCCAGCAGCCAAGATCCCAGGGTTGATGGCTACACCTTC. Translation gives CASSQDPRVDGYTF. V is TRBV3-1 (or the pseudogene TRBV3-2) and J is TRBJ1-2; perhaps TRBD1 as D (5 bases). The CDR3 contains 14 residues. The ends were cut back, 0 bases at V and 6 bases at J, with 11 bases in the middle. Germline V CDR1 and CDR2: LGHDT, YNNKEL (reference sequence).

This clone turned up a few times. This rearrangement joins TRBV7-8 to TRBJ1-6; TRBD1 matches at 12 bases. There are 15 residues in the CDR3. CDR1 SGHVS and CDR2 FQNEAQ come from the germline V gene. V lost 2 bases and J lost 9; bases outside the gene matches: 2. CDR3 DNA: TGTGCCAGCAGCTTACCGGGACAGGGGGCTTCACCCCTCCACTTT. It translates to CASSLPGQGASPLHF. Filled out from reference TRBV7-8 and TRBJ1-6, the complete variable domain reads GAGVSQSPRYKVAKRGQDVALRCDPISGHVSLFWYQQALGQGPEFLTYFQNEAQLDKSGLPSDRFFAERPEGSVSTLKIQRTQQEDSAVYLCASSLPGQGASPLHFGNGTRLTVT.

This clone was observed a handful of times. This chain connects TRBV30 to TRBJ1-3; D uncertain. The germline V gene has CDR1 GTSNPN and CDR2 SVGIG (reference sequence). This CDR3 has 14 amino acids. V shed 3 bases and J shed 8 bases, with 17 bases lying between them. The DNA for the CDR3 is TGTGCCTGGAGGGGAGCGTCTAATGTATACACCATATATTTT. It yields the protein CAWRGASNVYTIYF. The whole variable domain, remainder taken from reference TRBV30 and TRBJ1-3, is SQTIHQWPATLVQPVGSPLSLECTVEGTSNPNLYWYRQAAGRGLQLLFYSVGIGQISSEVPQNLSASRPQDRQFILSSKKLLLSDSGFYLCAWRGASNVYTIYFGEGSWLTVV.

The chain carries TRBV6-2 or TRBV6-3 and TRBJ1-2; 8 positions agree with TRBD1. The CDR3 consists of 16 residues. V was pared by 5 bases and J by 4 bases, with 12 bases of the junction left unmatched. Germline V CDR1 and CDR2: MNHEY, SVGEGT. CDR3 amino acids: CASSRPSGQEGYGYTF. For the CDR3, the DNA is TGTGCCAGCAGTCGCCCCTCGGGACAGGAGGGCTATGGCTACACCTTC.

The J gene is TRBJ2-5, the V gene TRBV6-2 or TRBV6-3; 12 nucleotides align to TRBD2. This CDR3 is 18 amino acids long. The V gene's germline CDR1 is MNHEY and CDR2 SVGEGT. V shed 4 bases, J shed 2 bases, and the junction held 11 bases outside the gene matches. The CDR3 coding sequence is TGTGCCAGCAGTTTAAACCGACTAGCGGGGGTCATACAAGAGACCCAGTACTTC. Protein product: CASSLNRLAGVIQETQYF.

The chain combines TRBV5-1 with TRBJ2-3, with 9 bases identical to TRBD1. The length of the CDR3 is 16 residues. Germline assignment: CDR1 SGHRS and CDR2 YFSETQ. Trimming removed 4 bases from V and 2 bases from J; junction bases left unmatched: 8. The chain's CDR3 is CASSRDRAWDTDTQYF. The CDR3 nucleotides read TGCGCCAGCAGCAGGGACAGGGCCTGGGACACAGATACGCAGTATTTT.

The gene calls are TRBV10-1 and TRBJ1-2; TRBD1 might be the D (5 bases). CDR1 is WNHNN and CDR2 is SYGVQD in the germline V gene (reference sequence). Trimming cost V 2 bases and J 4 bases, with 8 bases left between them. The CDR3 length is 13 residues. CDR3 coding DNA: TGCGCCAGCAGTGAGAACCAGGGCTATGGCTACACCTTC. This gives the protein CASSENQGYGYTF.

The chain employs TRBV5-1 and TRBJ1-3, with 8 positions matching TRBD1. CDR1 is SGHRS and CDR2 is YFSETQ in the germline V gene. This CDR3 is 16 amino acids long. Unmatched junction bases numbered 5, after V lost 3 bases and J lost 0 bases. The CDR3 protein is CASSSQGVGSGNTIYF. The CDR3, as DNA: TGCGCCAGCAGCTCACAGGGGGTTGGCTCTGGAAACACCATATATTTT.

V usage is TRBV30 and J usage is TRBJ2-7; tentatively, D is TRBD1 (5 bases). The germline V gene encodes CDR1 GTSNPN and CDR2 SVGIG (reference sequence). The CDR3 is 13 residues long. V lost 2 bases and J 5 bases, leaving 13 bases between the germline ends. The CDR3: CAWSIGFRDEQYF. The CDR3 nucleotides read TGTGCCTGGAGTATAGGGTTCAGGGACGAGCAGTACTTC.

The chain recombines TRBV7-3 with TRBJ1-1, with a tentative D call TRBD1 (5 bases). Trimming shortened V by 5 bases and J by 2 bases, and 15 bases separated the two germline ends. This CDR3 is built from 15 residues. The germline CDR1 and CDR2 sequences are SGHTA and FQGTGA. The CDR3: CASSPQTDPNTEAFF. The CDR3, as DNA: TGTGCCAGCAGCCCCCAGACAGATCCTAACACTGAAGCTTTCTTT. Variable domain in full (rest from reference TRBV7-3 and TRBJ1-1): GAGVSQTPSNKVTEKGKYVELRCDPISGHTALYWYRQSLGQGPEFLIYFQGTGAADDSGLPNDRFFAVRPEGSVSTLKIQRTERGDSAVYLCASSPQTDPNTEAFFGQGTRLTVV.

The rearrangement links TRBV10-3 to TRBJ2-1; 14 bases agree with TRBD2. Per germline, CDR1 ENHRY and CDR2 SYGVKD. The V segment lost 6 bases and the J segment 0 bases; nucleotides outside the gene matches: 10. The CDR3 spans 19 residues. DNA of the CDR3: TGTGCCATCAGAGCCGGGACTAGCGGGGGTTTCAGCTCCTACAATGAGCAGTTCTTC. This codes for CAIRAGTSGGFSSYNEQFF.

This clone appeared many times. The gene calls are TRBV10-3 and TRBJ1-2, with 11 bases matching TRBD1. Germline CDR1 and CDR2: ENHRY and SYGVKD. V shed 7 bases and J 6 bases; nucleotides not matched to a gene: 4. The CDR3 runs to 13 residues. CDR3 amino acids: CAITGQGADGYTF. CDR3 coding DNA: TGTGCCATCACCGGACAGGGGGCCGATGGCTACACCTTC.

The V gene is TRBV28, the J gene TRBJ1-2; 11 bases agree with TRBD1. The CDR3 spans 13 residues. Looked up from germline, CDR1 is MDHEN and CDR2 is SYDVKM. Germline trimming cut 6 bases from V and 6 bases from J; bases unmatched to any gene: 3. Here the CDR3 reads CASSGQGANGYTF. The CDR3 bases are TGTGCCAGCAGCGGACAGGGGGCTAATGGCTACACCTTC.

This clone turned up a few times. The chain carries TRBV5-1 and TRBJ1-5; weak D call: TRBD1 (5 bases). V lost 4 bases to trimming and J lost 4 bases, with 15 bases between them. From germline, CDR1 is SGHRS and CDR2 YFSETQ. There are 15 residues in the CDR3. CDR3 bases: TGCGCCAGCAGCCGAGACAGTGGAAGTAATCAGCCCCAGCATTTT. Its translation: CASSRDSGSNQPQHF.

The CDR3: CASSQSGGAGGHNEQFF. In DNA, the CDR3 is TGTGCCAGCAGCCAATCCGGGGGAGCGGGGGGCCACAATGAGCAGTTCTTC. The chain carries TRBV16 and TRBJ2-1, with 9 bases matching TRBD2. Germline V lookup: CDR1 KGHSY, CDR2 FQNENV. There are 17 residues in the CDR3. V lost 0 bases to trimming and J lost 5 bases; unmatched junction nucleotides: 8.

V and J are TRBV3-1 (or the pseudogene TRBV3-2) and TRBJ2-7; no reliable D call. The CDR3 is 15 amino acids. CDR1 and CDR2 (germline): LGHDT, YNNKEL (reference sequence). V was trimmed by 3 bases and J by 0 bases, leaving 12 bases between them. CDR3 loop: CASSHVSGYSYEQYF. The DNA of the CDR3 is TGTGCCAGCAGCCATGTCTCGGGTTACTCCTACGAGCAGTACTTC.

As for this clone: In the same sample, other DNA sequences code for this CDR3. This rearrangement joins TRBV15 to TRBJ1-3; a possible D gene is TRBD1 (6 bases). Germline loops: CDR1 LNHNV, CDR2 YYDKDF (reference sequence). The ends were cut back, 0 bases at V and 2 bases at J, with 8 bases in the middle. This CDR3 is 15 amino acids long. The CDR3 nucleotides are TGTGCCACCAGCAGAGACAGGGGAGCTGGAAACACCATATATTTT. This gives the protein CATSRDRGAGNTIYF.

This rearrangement joins TRBV12-3 or TRBV12-4 to TRBJ1-6; the D is unclear. V shed 3 bases and J shed 12 bases, with 9 bases lying between them. The CDR3 runs to 12 residues. CDR3 in DNA: TGTGCCAGCAGTTTCGGGTCGGGACCCCTCCACTTT. It yields the protein CASSFGSGPLHF.

The V call is TRBV20-1, the J call TRBJ2-7, with 9 bases that match TRBD1. Per germline, CDR1 DFQATT and CDR2 SNEGSKA (reference sequence). The CDR3 extends over 15 amino acids. Trimming removed 3 bases from V and 4 bases from J; junction bases left unmatched: 10. CDR3 in amino acids: CSASRTGTGPYEQYF. In DNA form, the CDR3 reads TGCAGTGCTAGTAGGACCGGGACAGGGCCGTACGAGCAGTACTTC.

The chain is built from TRBV5-1 and TRBJ2-1; perhaps TRBD1 as D (6 bases). Germline CDR1 reads SGHRS; CDR2 reads YFSETQ. With 1 base removed from V and 4 bases from J, the gap between germline ends came to 9 bases. The CDR3 runs 14 residues. CDR3 DNA sequence: TGCGCCAGCAGCTTGTGGGACACTTACAATGAGCAGTTCTTC. Its protein product is CASSLWDTYNEQFF.

This rearrangement joins TRBV5-1 to TRBJ2-7; 9 nucleotides line up with TRBD1. From germline, CDR1 is SGHRS and CDR2 YFSETQ. CDR3 length equals 15 residues. The junction had 9 bases not matched to a gene; V was cut back by 3 bases and J by 5 bases. As DNA, the CDR3 is TGCGCCAGCAGCTGGGGGGACAGGGAGATCGACGAGCAGTACTTC. Encoded protein: CASSWGDREIDEQYF.

The rearrangement links TRBV10-1 to TRBJ2-1, with TRBD2 identical over 12 bases. V dropped 3 bases and J dropped 4; count of bases not matched to a gene: 10. The CDR3 spans 18 residues. CDR1 and CDR2 (germline): WNHNN, SYGVQD (reference sequence). This CDR3 is CASSDRLAGGLLYNEQFF. The CDR3 DNA reads as TGCGCCAGCAGTGACCGGCTAGCGGGGGGGCTCTTATACAATGAGCAGTTCTTC.